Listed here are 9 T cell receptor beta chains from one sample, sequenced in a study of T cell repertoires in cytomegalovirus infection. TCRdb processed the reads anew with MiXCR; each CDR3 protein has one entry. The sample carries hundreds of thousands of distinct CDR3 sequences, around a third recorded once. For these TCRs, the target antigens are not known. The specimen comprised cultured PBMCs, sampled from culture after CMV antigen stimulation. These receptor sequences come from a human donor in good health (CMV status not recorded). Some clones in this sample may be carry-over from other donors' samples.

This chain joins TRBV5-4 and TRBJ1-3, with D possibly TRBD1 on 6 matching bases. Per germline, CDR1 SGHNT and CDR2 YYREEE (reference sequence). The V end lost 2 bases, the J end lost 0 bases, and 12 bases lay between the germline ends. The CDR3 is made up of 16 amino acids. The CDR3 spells CASSLGTPSSGNTIYF. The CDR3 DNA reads TGTGCCAGCAGCTTAGGGACACCGAGCTCTGGAAACACCATATATTTT.

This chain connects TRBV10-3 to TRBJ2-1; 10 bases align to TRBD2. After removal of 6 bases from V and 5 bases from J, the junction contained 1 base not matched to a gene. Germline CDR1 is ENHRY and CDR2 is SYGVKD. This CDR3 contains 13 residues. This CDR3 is CAISGLADNEQFF. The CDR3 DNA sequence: TGTGCCATCAGCGGACTAGCGGACAATGAGCAGTTCTTC.

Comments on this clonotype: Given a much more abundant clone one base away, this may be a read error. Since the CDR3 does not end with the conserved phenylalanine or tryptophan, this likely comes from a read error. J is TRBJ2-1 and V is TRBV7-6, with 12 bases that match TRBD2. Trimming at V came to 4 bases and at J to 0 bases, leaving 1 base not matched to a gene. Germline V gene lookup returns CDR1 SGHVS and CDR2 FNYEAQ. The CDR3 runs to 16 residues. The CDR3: CASSSSGRASYNEQFS. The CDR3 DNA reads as TGTGCCAGCAGCTCTAGCGGGAGGGCCTCCTACAATGAGCAGTTCTCC.

The CDR3 DNA follows: TGTGCCAGCAGACGGACAGGGGTTCCGGCTAATGAAAAACTGTTTTTT. As protein: CASRRTGVPANEKLFF. The genes are TRBV6-5 and TRBJ1-4, with 9 positions matching TRBD1. Germline CDR1 is MNHEY and CDR2 is SVGAGI. Germline trimming cut 6 bases from V and 3 bases from J; bases unmatched to any gene: 8. The CDR3 extends over 16 amino acids.

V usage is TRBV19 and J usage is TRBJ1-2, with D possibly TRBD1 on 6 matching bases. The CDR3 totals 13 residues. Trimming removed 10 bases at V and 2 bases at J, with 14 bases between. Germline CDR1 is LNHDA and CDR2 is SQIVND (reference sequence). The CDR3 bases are TGTGCCACCCAGGGGAGCAGAAACTATGGCTACACCTTC. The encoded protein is CATQGSRNYGYTF.

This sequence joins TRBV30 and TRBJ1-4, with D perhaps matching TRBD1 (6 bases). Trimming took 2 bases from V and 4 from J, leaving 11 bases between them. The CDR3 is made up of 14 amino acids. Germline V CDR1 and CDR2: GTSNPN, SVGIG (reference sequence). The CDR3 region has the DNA TGTGCCTGGAGTTTACAGGGCCGTAATGAAAAACTGTTTTTT. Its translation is CAWSLQGRNEKLFF.

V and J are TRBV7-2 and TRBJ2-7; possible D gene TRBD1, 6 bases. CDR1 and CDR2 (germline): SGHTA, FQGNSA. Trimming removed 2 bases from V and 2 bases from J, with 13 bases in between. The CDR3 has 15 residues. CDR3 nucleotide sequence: TGTGCCAGCAGCTTATGGGGTCAGGGGCCCTACGAGCAGTACGTC. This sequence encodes CASSLWGQGPYEQYV.

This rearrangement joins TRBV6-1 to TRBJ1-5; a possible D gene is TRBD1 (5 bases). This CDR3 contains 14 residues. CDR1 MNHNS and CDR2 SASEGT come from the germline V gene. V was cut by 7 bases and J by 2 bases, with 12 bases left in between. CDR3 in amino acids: CASKSGAGNQPQHF. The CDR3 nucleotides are TGTGCCAGCAAATCCGGGGCCGGCAATCAGCCCCAGCATTTT.

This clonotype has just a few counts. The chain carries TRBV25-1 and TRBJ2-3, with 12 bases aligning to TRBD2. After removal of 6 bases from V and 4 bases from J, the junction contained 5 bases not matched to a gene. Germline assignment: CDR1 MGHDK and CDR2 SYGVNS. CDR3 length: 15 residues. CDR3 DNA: TGTGCCAGCAGCCGACTAGCGGGAGTCGCAGATACGCAGTATTTT. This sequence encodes CASSRLAGVADTQYF.